A selection of T cell receptor beta chains follows, all from one sample in a study of regulatory T cells in long-lasting Graves disease. TCRdb redid the calling of the multiplex PCR reads with MiXCR, one entry per CDR3 protein. The table records 500,000 to 700,000 distinct CDR3 sequences, about 32% of them present only once. The specimen comprised peripheral blood mononuclear cells (PBMCs), sampled when the disease was refractory, from a patient treated with antithyroid drugs. The origin of the receptors is a female donor with Graves disease. The CDR3 runs from the conserved cysteine through the conserved F or W. Fields, in order: clone size, J gene, D gene, V gene, CDR3 protein, CDR3 DNA. A D gene is named only where the DNA matches it firmly. Expanded clones get a size class; other rows say once, few or many, or leave the size out.

once TRBJ2-7 - TRBV5-1 CASSLGWESEQYF TGCGCCAGCAGCTTGGGGTGGGAAAGCGAGCAGTACTTC
- TRBJ2-2 TRBD1 TRBV2 CASQIGQGWTGELFF TGTGCCAGCCAAATAGGACAGGGATGGACCGGGGAGCTGTTTTTT
many TRBJ1-2 - TRBV12-3/TRBV12-4 CASSLGTTGFYGYTF TGTGCCAGCAGTTTAGGAACTACAGGATTCTATGGCTACACCTTC
many TRBJ1-5 - TRBV2 CASSEVSGNNQPQHF TGTGCCAGCAGTGAAGTTTCAGGGAACAATCAGCCCCAGCATTTT
many TRBJ1-5 - TRBV28 CAAKMSLSNQPQHF TGTGCCGCAAAGATGAGCCTTAGCAATCAGCCCCAGCATTTT
few TRBJ1-2 - TRBV20-1 CSARDVDGYTF TGCAGTGCCCGGGACGTCGATGGCTACACCTTC
- TRBJ2-1 - TRBV7-3 CASRTGTSEFSEQFF TGTGCCAGCAGGACCGGGACAAGTGAGTTCTCTGAGCAGTTCTTC
- TRBJ1-2 - TRBV6-5 CASSYSGINHGYTF TGTGCCAGCAGTTACTCGGGAATTAACCATGGCTACACCTTC
- TRBJ2-7 - TRBV7-7 CASSLERGDIGDEQYF TGTGCTAGCAGCTTAGAGAGGGGGGATATAGGGGACGAGCAGTACTTC
- TRBJ2-7 - TRBV27 CASSLSPDKTLEYF TGTGCCAGCAGTTTATCCCCGGACAAGACTCTCGAGTACTTC
few TRBJ1-3 - TRBV27 CASSSGIGTAYTIYF TGTGCCAGCAGTTCTGGGATCGGGACGGCTTACACCATATATTTT
many TRBJ1-1 - TRBV19 CASSIGGSEAFF TGTGCCAGTAGTATTGGGGGATCTGAAGCTTTCTTT
few TRBJ2-5 - TRBV20-1 CSAGDPDPIAETQYF TGCAGTGCTGGTGACCCAGACCCCATCGCAGAGACCCAGTACTTC
many TRBJ2-6 - TRBV2 CASSAGPGANVLTF TGTGCCAGCAGTGCAGGTCCTGGGGCCAACGTCCTGACTTTC
- TRBJ2-7 TRBD2 TRBV6-2/TRBV6-3 CASSRLAGRDEQYF TGTGCCAGCAGTCGACTAGCGGGAAGGGACGAGCAGTACTTC